The 21 T cell receptor beta chains in this list originate from one sample, sequenced in a study of T cells in Graves' hyperthyroidism and ophthalmopathy. There were TCR beta CDR3 regions amplified from RNA transcripts. The TCR CDR3 was amplified in a first-round RT-PCR using the HTBI primer set. TCRdb re-analysed the multiplex PCR reads in MiXCR, keeping a single row per CDR3 protein. The table has roughly 500,000 distinct CDR3 sequences, 40% to 50% seen once; the top ten hold about 43%. Sequences were obtained from peripheral blood or thyroid tissue (not recorded which). These receptors were collected from an adult woman with Graves' disease, either hyperthyroidism or ophthalmopathy (not recorded which).

This clonotype was seen at least ten times. The chain employs TRBV12-3 or TRBV12-4 and TRBJ2-5; 10 bases line up with TRBD2. This CDR3 region has 16 residues. V gave up 2 bases and J gave up 1 base; unmatched junction bases: 4. CDR3 loop: CASSLFGTSAQETQYF. DNA of the CDR3: TGTGCCAGCAGTTTATTCGGGACTAGCGCCCAAGAGACCCAGTACTTC.

The chain combines TRBV20-1 with TRBJ1-4; maybe TRBD1 (5 bases). This CDR3 is 15 amino acids long. Germline CDR1 reads DFQATT; CDR2 reads SNEGSKA (reference sequence). V was pared by 6 bases and J by 8 bases, with 22 bases between. CDR3 residues: CSAIISGAQGEKLFF. In nucleotides, the CDR3 is TGCAGTGCCATTATTAGCGGGGCCCAAGGGGAAAAACTGTTTTTT.

At least ten counts were recorded for this clonotype. This chain joins TRBV5-6 and TRBJ2-7; tentative D call: TRBD1 (7 bases). Germline V gene data show CDR1 as SGHDT and CDR2 as YYEEEE. V was cut by 1 base and J by 4 bases, with 12 bases left in between. The CDR3 has 14 residues. Written as DNA, the CDR3 is TGTGCCAGCAGCTTGTACAGGGGAGGATACGAGCAGTACTTC. As protein: CASSLYRGGYEQYF.

The rearrangement links TRBV2 to TRBJ1-6; tentatively, D is TRBD1 (6 bases). CDR3 size: 16 residues. Germline values: CDR1 SNHLY, CDR2 FYNNEI. Trimming removed 5 bases from V and 3 bases from J, with 14 bases in between. CDR3 sequence reads: CASSRRGVDYNSPLHF. CDR3 nucleotides: TGTGCCAGCAGTCGAAGGGGGGTGGACTATAATTCACCCCTCCACTTT.

This clonotype was picked up a small number of times. V usage is TRBV13 and J usage is TRBJ1-1; D is undetermined. This CDR3 has 14 residues. V dropped 2 bases and J dropped 1 base, with 8 bases sitting between them. Germline V CDR1 and CDR2: PRHDT, FYEKMQ (reference sequence). DNA for the CDR3: TGTGCCAGCAGCTTACGAGCTGAGAACACTGAAGCTTTCTTT. Amino acids: CASSLRAENTEAFF. Supplemented by reference TRBV13 and TRBJ1-1, the full variable domain reads AAGVIQSPRHLIKEKRETATLKCYPIPRHDTVYWYQQGPGQDPQFLISFYEKMQSDKGSIPDRFSAQQFSDYHSELNMSSLELGDSALYFCASSLRAENTEAFFGQGTRLTVV.

The chain couples TRBV2 to TRBJ1-1; D call uncertain. Germline V lookup: CDR1 SNHLY, CDR2 FYNNEI. The CDR3 extends over 15 amino acids. Trimming stripped 4 bases from V and 4 bases from J, with 16 bases between. CDR3 sequence (DNA): TGTGCCAGCAGTGCTTGGAGTGTTGGTGGCACTGAAGCTTTCTTT. Its protein product is CASSAWSVGGTEAFF.

The V gene is TRBV9, the J gene TRBJ2-1; D perhaps matches TRBD2 (10 bases). V dropped 2 bases and J dropped 9 bases, with 30 bases sitting between them. This CDR3 has 19 residues. CDR1 is SGDLS, CDR2 YYNGEE, per germline. CDR3 sequence: CASSVGQGIAGGASSEQFF. Written as DNA, the CDR3 is TGTGCCAGCAGCGTGGGACAGGGCATAGCGGGAGGCGCCTCTAGTGAGCAGTTCTTC. Complete variable domain (other parts from reference TRBV9 and TRBJ2-1): DSGVTQTPKHLITATGQRVTLRCSPRSGDLSVYWYQQSLDQGLQFLIQYYNGEERAKGNILERFSAQQFPDLHSELNLSSLELGDSALYFCASSVGQGIAGGASSEQFFGPGTRLTVL.

This clonotype occurred many times. The chain is built from TRBV6-6 and TRBJ2-7; D uncertain. The ends were cut back, 6 bases at V and 11 bases at J, with 17 bases in the middle. CDR1 MNHNY and CDR2 SVGAGI come from the germline V gene (reference sequence). This CDR3 is 12 amino acids long. The CDR3 DNA sequence: TGTGCCAGCAGCCTCTCCCTTCGGAAGAAGTACTTC. It encodes CASSLSLRKKYF.

The J gene is TRBJ2-1, the V gene TRBV29-1; no clear D. The end of the DNA fits TRBJ2-7 better, so the J call may be wrong. Germline assignment: CDR1 SQVTM and CDR2 ANQGSEA. The CDR3 runs 13 residues. The CDR3 protein is CSVTTFSYNEQYF. CDR3 nucleotide sequence: TGCAGCGTTACCACTTTCTCCTACAATGAGCAGTACTTC.

Many counts were recorded for this clonotype. V is TRBV5-1 and J is TRBJ2-7; D perhaps matches TRBD2 (5 bases). Germline CDR1 SGHRS, CDR2 YFSETQ. The V and J ends lost 1 base and 5 bases respectively, with 10 bases between them. There are 13 residues in the CDR3. For the CDR3, the DNA is TGCGCCAGCAGCTTGATATCCGGGAACGAGCAGTACTTC. It is translated as CASSLISGNEQYF. The full variable domain, with the rest looked up from reference TRBV5-1 and TRBJ2-7, is KAGVTQTPRYLIKTRGQQVTLSCSPISGHRSVSWYQQTPGQGLQFLFEYFSETQRNKGNFPGRFSGRQFSNSRSEMNVSTLELGDSALYLCASSLISGNEQYFGPGTRLTVT.

This clonotype was seen many times. This chain uses TRBV3-1 with TRBJ1-2; the match to TRBD1 covers 7 bases. Per the germline V gene, CDR1 is LGHDT and CDR2 is YNNKEL (reference sequence). V was clipped by 2 bases and J by 4 bases; unmatched bases: 1. This CDR3 has 13 amino acids. Written as DNA, the CDR3 is TGTGCCAGCAGCCAACAGGGGGGCTATGGCTACACCTTC. It yields the protein CASSQQGGYGYTF.

The rearrangement joins TRBV7-8 to TRBJ1-1; 8 bases are a match to TRBD1. Germline V gives CDR1 SGHVS, CDR2 FQNEAQ. CDR3 length: 13 amino acids. After removal of 4 bases from V and 7 bases from J, the junction contained 5 bases not matched to a gene. CDR3 protein: CASSSGTGVEAFF. DNA of the CDR3: TGTGCCAGCAGCTCCGGGACAGGTGTTGAAGCTTTCTTT.

The CDR3 here is CSARDRVSGANVLTF. As DNA, the CDR3 is TGCAGTGCTAGGGACAGGGTGTCTGGGGCCAACGTCCTGACTTTC. The genes are TRBV20-1 and TRBJ2-6; TRBD1 agrees at 8 bases. V trimming: 3 bases; J trimming: 1 base; junction bases outside the gene matches: 2. The CDR3 has 15 residues. Germline V gene data show CDR1 as DFQATT and CDR2 as SNEGSKA (reference sequence).

The chain is built from TRBV9 and TRBJ1-2; D perhaps matches TRBD1 (5 bases). Germline values: CDR1 SGDLS, CDR2 YYNGEE. CDR3 length equals 14 residues. V dropped 4 bases and J dropped 4 bases, with 14 bases sitting between them. In DNA, the CDR3 is TGTGCCAGCAGCTCTCGGACGGGACTCTATGGCTACACCTTC. It yields the protein CASSSRTGLYGYTF.

The rearrangement joins TRBV5-4 to TRBJ2-5; D perhaps matches TRBD2 (6 bases). This CDR3 contains 13 residues. The germline V gene has CDR1 SGHNT and CDR2 YYREEE (reference sequence). V was clipped by 0 bases and J by 11 bases, with 14 bases between them. The CDR3 protein is CASSLAGGGVQYF. DNA of the CDR3: TGTGCCAGCAGCTTGGCAGGTGGCGGGGTTCAGTACTTC.

This clonotype occurred many times. The chain joins TRBV11-3 to TRBJ2-5, with a tentative D call TRBD2 (5 bases). CDR3 length equals 16 residues. CDR1 and CDR2 (germline): SGHNT, YENEEA. V dropped 5 bases and J dropped 5 bases, with 21 bases sitting between them. Written as DNA, the CDR3 is TGTGCCAGCAGCCCCCGGTGGTCCCCCGAGCGGGAGACCCAGTACTTC. Translated, it gives CASSPRWSPERETQYF.

The chain joins TRBV25-1 to TRBJ1-5; the match to TRBD1 covers 7 bases. After removal of 6 bases from V and 7 bases from J, the junction contained 12 bases not matched to a gene. The CDR3 is made up of 15 amino acids. Germline V gene lookup returns CDR1 MGHDK and CDR2 SYGVNS. CDR3 nucleotide sequence: TGTGCCAGCAGAACAGGGGCAGGGATGGGACAGCCCCAGCATTTT. It specifies CASRTGAGMGQPQHF.

On this clonotype itself: A much larger clone lies one base from this, so it may be a read error. The gene calls are TRBV7-3 and TRBJ1-3; D remains unclear. There are 14 residues in the CDR3. Germline V lookup: CDR1 SGHTA, CDR2 FQGTGA. The V and J ends lost 4 bases and 6 bases respectively, with 13 bases between them. CDR3 in amino acids: CASSSGQNVNTIYF. In DNA form, the CDR3 reads TGTGCCAGCAGCTCCGGGCAGAATGTAAACACCATATATTTT. Based on the CDR3 plus reference TRBV7-3 and TRBJ1-3, the full variable domain is GAGVSQTPSNKVTEKGKYVELRCDPISGHTALYWYRQSLGQGPEFLIYFQGTGAADDSGLPNDRFFAVRPEGSVSTLKIQRTERGDSAVYLCASSSGQNVNTIYFGEGSWLTVV.

The gene calls are TRBV20-1 and TRBJ1-3, with 7 bases matching TRBD1. V lost 4 bases, J lost 7 bases, and 4 bases stayed unmatched. Looked up from germline, CDR1 is DFQATT and CDR2 is SNEGSKA (reference sequence). This CDR3 has 12 residues. The CDR3 sequence: CSAIGGVNTIYF. CDR3 sequence (DNA): TGCAGTGCTATAGGGGGCGTGAACACCATATATTTT.

This clonotype was seen a few times. The chain couples TRBV7-8 to TRBJ1-5, with unresolved D. The CDR3 length is 13 residues. Germline V gene data show CDR1 as SGHVS and CDR2 as FQNEAQ. V was pared by 6 bases and J by 4 bases, with 10 bases between. Written as DNA, the CDR3 is TGTGCCAGCAGTCCTCAGGAAAATCAGCCCCAGCATTTT. Its translation: CASSPQENQPQHF.

This rearrangement joins TRBV7-2 to TRBJ1-5; TRBD1 is a possible D gene (6 bases). V lost 3 bases, J lost 0 bases, and 18 bases lay in between. Germline assignment: CDR1 SGHTA and CDR2 FQGNSA. The CDR3 length is 18 residues. The CDR3 is CASSLSWDTDNSNQPQHF. For the CDR3, the DNA is TGTGCCAGCAGCTTGAGTTGGGACACCGACAATAGCAATCAGCCCCAGCATTTT.